Following are 25 T cell receptor beta chains from one sample sequenced in a study of long-term antiretroviral therapy in people with HIV. Runs used v3.0 of the immunoSEQ assay and were done at survey level. The method was immunoSEQ multiplex PCR; TCRdb's version includes in-frame clones alone and lacks a portion of them. The sample holds about 39,000 clones, 70% to 90% seen once. The sequencing here drew on unsorted PBMCs, taken 1.2 years after starting antiretroviral therapy. Receptors originate from a woman between 45 and 65 years old with HIV.

The chain has TRBV10-3 and TRBJ2-1, with 11 nucleotides matching TRBD2. This CDR3 contains 19 residues. CDR1 and CDR2 (germline): ENHRY, SYGVKD. The ends lost 6 bases at V and 0 bases at J; junction bases unmatched: 13. In DNA, the CDR3 is TGTGCCATCAGAAGGGGATTCCTAGCGGGGGGCAGCTCCTACAATGAGCAGTTCTTC. Translation: CAIRRGFLAGGSSYNEQFF.

This chain uses TRBV7-2 with TRBJ2-3; D unresolved. This CDR3 spans 12 amino acids. V gave up 3 bases and J gave up 2 bases, with 3 bases separating them. Germline V gene data show CDR1 as SGHTA and CDR2 as FQGNSA. The CDR3 loop reads CASSFITDTQYF. CDR3 in DNA: TGTGCCAGCAGCTTCATCACAGATACGCAGTATTTT.

The rearrangement links TRBV7-3 to TRBJ2-7; tentative D call: TRBD2 (6 bases). The CDR3 has 16 residues. The V end lost 1 base, the J end lost 2 bases, and 15 bases lay between the germline ends. Germline CDR1 is SGHTA and CDR2 is FQGTGA. CDR3 residues: CASSLIGTLGAYEQYF. The CDR3 region has the DNA TGTGCCAGCAGCTTAATCGGGACTCTTGGAGCCTACGAGCAGTACTTC.

The CDR3 loop is CASSQRWNSPLHF. The CDR3 DNA sequence: TGCGCCAGCAGCCAAAGATGGAATTCACCCCTCCACTTT. The chain carries TRBV4-1 and TRBJ1-6, with unresolved D. This CDR3 has 13 amino acids. The germline CDR1 and CDR2 sequences are MGHRA and YSYEKL. With 2 bases removed from V and 7 bases from J, the gap between germline ends came to 6 bases.

The chain carries TRBV5-1 and TRBJ2-3; 7 bases are a match to TRBD2. The CDR3 length is 15 residues. Germline CDR1 reads SGHRS; CDR2 reads YFSETQ. The V gene end was trimmed by 0 bases and the J gene end by 6 bases; junction bases not matched to a gene: 7. The CDR3 loop reads CASSLDGLVTDTQYF. The DNA for the CDR3 is TGCGCCAGCAGCTTGGATGGACTAGTCACGGATACGCAGTATTTT.

This chain's CDR3 is CASSGRQGGTYEQYF. CDR3 sequence (DNA): TGTGCCAGCAGCGGCAGACAAGGGGGGACCTACGAGCAGTACTTC. This chain joins TRBV9 and TRBJ2-7; either TRBD1 or TRBD2 may supply D (6 bases each). This CDR3 is 15 amino acids long. V lost 3 bases and J lost 2, with 15 bases in between. Germline V lookup: CDR1 SGDLS, CDR2 YYNGEE.

V gene TRBV18 combines with J gene TRBJ2-4, with D possibly matching TRBD1 (5 bases). V lost 2 bases and J lost 1, with 9 bases in between. CDR1 and CDR2 (germline): KGHSH, LQKENI. CDR3 length: 15 amino acids. The CDR3 sequence is CASSPWGEAKNIQYF. Written as DNA, the CDR3 is TGTGCCAGCTCACCATGGGGCGAGGCCAAAAACATTCAGTACTTC.

This clone was seen a single time. J is TRBJ1-2 and V is TRBV15, with no clear D. V was pared by 1 base and J by 6 bases, with 9 bases between. Germline V CDR1 and CDR2: LNHNV, YYDKDF (reference sequence). The CDR3 consists of 13 residues. CDR3 coding DNA: TGTGCCACCAGCAGAGGGCCCGATAATGGCTACACCTTC. It specifies CATSRGPDNGYTF.

V is TRBV14 and J is TRBJ2-1; D is undetermined. Trimming pared 0 bases from V and 15 bases from J, leaving 15 bases between. Germline CDR1 is SGHDN and CDR2 is FVKESK. CDR3 size: 13 residues. CDR3 sequence: CASSQDWSSWGFF. The DNA of the CDR3 is TGTGCCAGCAGCCAAGATTGGTCCTCGTGGGGGTTCTTC.

The genes are TRBV6-5 and TRBJ1-1; D may be TRBD1 (5 bases). Germline CDR1 reads MNHEY; CDR2 reads SVGAGI. The CDR3 runs 15 residues. Trimming removed 5 bases at V and 0 bases at J, with 13 bases between. The CDR3 sequence: CASSTDTLLNTEAFF. CDR3 nucleotide sequence: TGTGCCAGCAGTACGGACACCCTGTTGAACACTGAAGCTTTCTTT.

This clone has only one observation. The J gene is TRBJ1-1, the V gene TRBV2; D is ambiguous. Germline CDR1 SNHLY, CDR2 FYNNEI. V gave up 6 bases and J gave up 7 bases, with 12 bases separating them. The CDR3 is made up of 12 amino acids. The CDR3 region has the DNA TGTGCCAGCAGCTCCGGACGGCTTGAAGCTTTCTTT. The encoded protein is CASSSGRLEAFF.

V and J are TRBV2 and TRBJ1-5; 8 bases map to TRBD1. Germline V gene lookup returns CDR1 SNHLY and CDR2 FYNNEI. Losses at the gene ends were 4 bases for V and 6 bases for J; bases not matched to a gene: 5. CDR3 size: 14 residues. The CDR3 region is CASSGTGNSQPQHF. The CDR3, as DNA: TGTGCCAGCAGTGGGACAGGGAATAGTCAGCCCCAGCATTTT.

This clone was seen once. The J gene is TRBJ1-6, the V gene TRBV7-2; TRBD1 agrees at 7 bases. Germline CDR1 SGHTA, CDR2 FQGNSA. The CDR3 has 15 residues. V lost 4 bases to trimming and J lost 11 bases; unmatched junction nucleotides: 11. The CDR3 spells CASSSETGWGAPLHF. DNA of the CDR3: TGTGCCAGCAGCTCAGAGACAGGGTGGGGAGCACCCCTCCACTTT.

The V gene is TRBV7-9, the J gene TRBJ2-5; D assignment may be TRBD1 or TRBD2 (5 bases each). The germline V gene encodes CDR1 SEHNR and CDR2 FQNEAQ (reference sequence). The CDR3 contains 15 residues. Trimming shortened V by 5 bases and J by 7 bases, and 20 bases separated the two germline ends. The CDR3, as DNA: TGTGCCAGCAGCGCCCGGGGCTCCCTTCAGTGGACCCAGTACTTC. Translation gives CASSARGSLQWTQYF.

The rearrangement links TRBV2 to TRBJ2-2; D gene ambiguous. Germline V gives CDR1 SNHLY, CDR2 FYNNEI. V dropped 1 base and J dropped 5 bases, with 14 bases sitting between them. This CDR3 has 16 residues. CDR3 bases: TGTGCCAGCAGTGAAGAGTTGGGAAGAGAAACCGGGGAGCTGTTTTTT. The encoded protein is CASSEELGRETGELFF.

The chain combines TRBV9 with TRBJ2-1; possibly TRBD1 or TRBD2 for D (5 bases each). Germline-derived CDR1 and CDR2 are SGDLS and YYNGEE. This CDR3 is 18 amino acids long. The V end was cut by 1 base, the J end by 0 bases, with 17 bases between. As DNA, the CDR3 is TGTGCCAGCAGCGTAAAGGTGGGGGATCCGAGCTCCTACAATGAGCAGTTCTTC. Amino acids: CASSVKVGDPSSYNEQFF.

A note on this clone: One end of the junction fails to match germline, which may point to a read error. The rearrangement joins TRBV10-1 to TRBJ1-1, with D possibly matching TRBD1 (6 bases). The CDR3 length is 12 residues. Germline CDR1 is WNHNN and CDR2 is SYGVQD (reference sequence). This CDR3 is CASSDRPGAPIF. CDR3 sequence (DNA): TGCGCCAGCAGTGACCGACCGGGGGCCCCTATCTTT.

The J gene is TRBJ1-1, the V gene TRBV7-3, with unresolved D. V lost 1 base and J lost 1, with 4 bases in between. This CDR3 has 13 residues. Germline V CDR1 and CDR2: SGHTA, FQGTGA. The CDR3 sequence: CASSLIGNTEAFF. CDR3 nucleotide sequence: TGTGCCAGCAGCTTAATAGGGAACACTGAAGCTTTCTTT.

The J gene is TRBJ1-1, the V gene TRBV7-9, with TRBD1 identical over 7 bases. The CDR3 is 14 amino acids. Germline loops: CDR1 SEHNR, CDR2 FQNEAQ (reference sequence). The V gene end was trimmed by 4 bases and the J gene end by 1 base; junction bases not matched to a gene: 3. CDR3 DNA sequence: TGTGCCAGCAGCTCGGGACAGCCGAACACTGAAGCTTTCTTT. Amino acid sequence: CASSSGQPNTEAFF.

The V and J genes are TRBV5-4 and TRBJ2-5; D gene unclear. The CDR3 is made up of 15 amino acids. V lost 0 bases to trimming and J lost 3 bases, with 12 bases between them. Germline V lookup: CDR1 SGHNT, CDR2 YYREEE (reference sequence). CDR3 coding DNA: TGTGCCAGCAGCTTGGGGTCCACGACAAAAGAGACCCAGTACTTC. Translated, it gives CASSLGSTTKETQYF.

V and J are TRBV6-5 and TRBJ2-3; 9 nucleotides line up with TRBD2. The V gene end was trimmed by 8 bases and the J gene end by 4 bases; junction bases not matched to a gene: 10. The CDR3 length is 15 residues. Looked up from germline, CDR1 is MNHEY and CDR2 is SVGAGI. CDR3 sequence: CASGRGRGGADTQYF. For the CDR3, the DNA is TGTGCCAGCGGGAGAGGGCGGGGGGGCGCAGATACGCAGTATTTT.

V is TRBV4-1 and J is TRBJ2-1; 11 bases are a match to TRBD2. The CDR3 has 19 amino acids. Germline V CDR1 and CDR2: MGHRA, YSYEKL. V shed 1 base, J shed 0 bases, and the junction held 8 bases outside the gene matches. The CDR3 loop reads CASSQAASGGSHSYNEQFF. The CDR3 nucleotides read TGCGCCAGCAGCCAAGCGGCTAGCGGGGGGTCCCACTCCTACAATGAGCAGTTCTTC.

The chain couples TRBV5-1 to TRBJ1-2; 8 bases match TRBD1. Per the germline V gene, CDR1 is SGHRS and CDR2 is YFSETQ. The CDR3 has 13 residues. With V trimmed by 4 bases and J by 6 bases, 5 bases remained unmatched. CDR3 bases: TGCGCCAGCAGCCCGACAGGGGTGGATGGCTACACCTTC. Amino acids: CASSPTGVDGYTF.

V is TRBV25-1 and J is TRBJ2-2; D gene ambiguous. This CDR3 region has 13 residues. Trimming cost V 2 bases and J 6 bases, with 7 bases left between them. In germline, CDR1 is MGHDK, CDR2 SYGVNS. The CDR3 here is CASSEIMAGELFF. The CDR3 DNA sequence: TGTGCCAGCAGTGAAATTATGGCCGGGGAGCTGTTTTTT.

Remarks on this clone: One end of the junction is discordant with germline, which a read error may explain. CDR3: CASSRQGSHEQYF. CDR3 in DNA: TGTGCCAGCAGTAGACAGGGCTCCCACGAGCAGTACTTC. The chain joins TRBV2 to TRBJ2-7, with 7 bases matching TRBD1. This CDR3 is built from 13 residues. From germline, CDR1 is SNHLY and CDR2 FYNNEI.